This T cell receptor (beta chain) was profiled in a study of shared clonotypes between healthy human individuals. Background on the study: Plates per donor: three CD4 naive, three CD4 memory, two CD8 naive, one CD8 memory.

This was a deep-level run. The genomic DNA of each subset was split evenly across several immunoSEQ plates. In the original workflow: Junction-only sequences produced by ImmunoSEQ had no quality scores, so filtering differed. TCRdb keeps only in-frame clones here, not all; method: immunoSEQ multiplex PCR. The D gene and trimming were derived from the DNA, and the V and J assignments and clone size from that table. This sample yields 760,000 or so clones, of which about 97% are seen a single time; about 0.21% belongs to the top ten. The naive CD8 fraction comprised CD45RO-negative cells positively selected for CCR7 and excluded terminally differentiated effector memory CD45RA+ cells. This sequence originates from a man aged 30-40 years in good health. Specimen: naive CD8+ T cells sorted from blood.

As DNA, the CDR3 is TGTGCCAGCAGCCCTACGACAGCCCTGACTACCTACAATGAGCAGTTCTTC. Protein product: CASSPTTALTTYNEQFF. The chain carries TRBV7-8 and TRBJ2-1; possibly TRBD1 or TRBD2 for D (5 bases each). Per germline, CDR1 SGHVS and CDR2 FQNEAQ. V was shortened by 5 bases and J by 2 bases, with 19 bases between the two germline ends. The CDR3 runs 17 residues. The full variable domain, in which reference TRBV7-8 and TRBJ2-1 provide the parts outside the CDR3, is GAGVSQSPRYKVAKRGQDVALRCDPISGHVSLFWYQQALGQGPEFLTYFQNEAQLDKSGLPSDRFFAERPEGSVSTLKIQRTQQEDSAVYLCASSPTTALTTYNEQFFGPGTRLTVL.